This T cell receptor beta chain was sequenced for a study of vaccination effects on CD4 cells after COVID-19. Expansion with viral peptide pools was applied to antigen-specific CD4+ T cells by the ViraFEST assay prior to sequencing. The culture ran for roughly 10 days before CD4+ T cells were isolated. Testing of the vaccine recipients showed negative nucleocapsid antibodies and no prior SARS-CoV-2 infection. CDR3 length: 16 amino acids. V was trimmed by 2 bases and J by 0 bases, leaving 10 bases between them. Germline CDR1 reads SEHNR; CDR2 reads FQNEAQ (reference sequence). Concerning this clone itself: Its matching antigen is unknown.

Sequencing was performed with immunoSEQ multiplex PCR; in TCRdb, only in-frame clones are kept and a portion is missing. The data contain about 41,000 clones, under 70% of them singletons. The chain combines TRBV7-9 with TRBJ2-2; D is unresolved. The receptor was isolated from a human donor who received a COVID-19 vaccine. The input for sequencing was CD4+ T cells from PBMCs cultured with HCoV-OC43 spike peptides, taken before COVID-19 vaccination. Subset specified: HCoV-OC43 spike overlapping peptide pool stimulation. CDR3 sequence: CASSLLGTANTGELFF. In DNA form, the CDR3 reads TGTGCCAGCAGCTTACTTGGAACGGCGAACACCGGGGAGCTGTTTTTT.